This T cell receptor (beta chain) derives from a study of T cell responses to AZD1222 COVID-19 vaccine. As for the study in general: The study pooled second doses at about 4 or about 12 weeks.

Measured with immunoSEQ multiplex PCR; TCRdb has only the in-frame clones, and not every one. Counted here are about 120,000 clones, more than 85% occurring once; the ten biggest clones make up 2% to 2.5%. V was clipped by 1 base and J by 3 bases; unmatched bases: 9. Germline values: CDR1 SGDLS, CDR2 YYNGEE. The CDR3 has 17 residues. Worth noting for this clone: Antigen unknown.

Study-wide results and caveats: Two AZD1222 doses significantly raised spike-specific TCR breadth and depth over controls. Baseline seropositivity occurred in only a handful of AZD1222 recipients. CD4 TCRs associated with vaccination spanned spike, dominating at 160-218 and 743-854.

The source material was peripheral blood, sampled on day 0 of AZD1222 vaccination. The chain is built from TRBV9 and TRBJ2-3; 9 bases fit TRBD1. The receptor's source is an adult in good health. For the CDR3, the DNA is TGTGCCAGCAGCGTAACCCCGAAGGGGACAGGGACAGATACGCAGTATTTT. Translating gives CASSVTPKGTGTDTQYF.